The next 8 T cell receptor beta chains were all read from a single sample in a study of chronic HIV infection and antiretroviral therapy. In TCRdb, the 5' RACE reads were re-called with MiXCR into one record per CDR3 protein. This repertoire shows about 48,000 distinct CDR3 sequences, 19% found once; its top ten account for approximately 2.5%. Sequences were obtained from peripheral blood. All receptors derive from an adult who had HIV and had not received antiretroviral therapy, or was an uninfected healthy control (not recorded which).

This clonotype was seen more than once but under ten times. The genes are TRBV5-8 and TRBJ2-7; D gene uncertain. Germline-derived CDR1 and CDR2 are SGHTS and YDEGEE. This CDR3 has 13 residues. Trimming took 0 bases from V and 2 from J, leaving 6 bases between them. CDR3 in DNA: TGTGCCAGCAGCTTGGACAGCACCTACGAGCAGTACTTC. It is translated as CASSLDSTYEQYF.

This clonotype has only a few counts. The chain employs TRBV10-2 and TRBJ2-3; TRBD1 matches 7 bases. CDR3 length: 14 residues. V was clipped by 2 bases and J by 1 base; unmatched bases: 0. From germline, CDR1 is WSHSY and CDR2 SAAADI. DNA for the CDR3: TGCGCCAGCAGTGAGCAGGGGGGCACAGATACGCAGTATTTT. This encodes CASSEQGGTDTQYF.

V gene TRBV5-1 combines with J gene TRBJ2-6, with TRBD2 as a possible D gene (5 bases). The V gene lost 3 bases and the J gene lost 0 bases, with 10 bases spanning the gap. This CDR3 is built from 16 residues. CDR1 is SGHRS, CDR2 YFSETQ, per germline. The CDR3, as DNA: TGCGCCAGCAGCTCAGGACTGACCTCTGGGGCCAACGTCCTGACTTTC. Protein: CASSSGLTSGANVLTF.

V is TRBV5-1 and J is TRBJ2-1, with D maybe TRBD1 (5 bases). The V gene's germline CDR1 is SGHRS and CDR2 YFSETQ. The CDR3 is 14 residues long. V lost 1 base to trimming and J lost 6 bases, with 11 bases between them. CDR3 residues: CASSLSQGVNEQFF. The CDR3 nucleotides read TGCGCCAGCAGCTTGAGTCAAGGGGTCAATGAGCAGTTCTTC.

The chain uses TRBV28 and TRBJ2-7; perhaps D is TRBD1 or TRBD2 (5 bases each). Germline values: CDR1 MDHEN, CDR2 SYDVKM. The CDR3 sequence is 14 residues long. The V and J ends lost 7 bases and 1 base respectively, with 14 bases between them. The CDR3 bases are TGTGCCAGCATCCGGGACGGTAATTCCTACGAGCAGTACTTC. It translates to CASIRDGNSYEQYF.

V usage is TRBV15 and J usage is TRBJ2-7; D is ambiguous. The CDR3 is 14 amino acids. Trimming cost V 4 bases and J 2 bases, with 12 bases left between them. Per germline, CDR1 LNHNV and CDR2 YYDKDF (reference sequence). CDR3 residues: CATSTRTETYEQYF. CDR3 in DNA: TGTGCCACCAGCACTCGGACGGAGACCTACGAGCAGTACTTC.

This clonotype was found a few times. The CDR3 spells CASSSPTGRNSPLHF. The CDR3 nucleotides are TGTGCCAGCAGTTCCCCTACAGGGAGGAATTCACCCCTCCACTTT. This sequence joins TRBV28 and TRBJ1-6, with D maybe TRBD1 (6 bases). V lost 4 bases and J 7 bases, leaving 14 bases between the germline ends. CDR1 and CDR2 (germline): MDHEN, SYDVKM. The CDR3 has 15 amino acids.

The CDR3 nucleotides are TGTGCCAGCAGCGTAGGGGGTCAACGTGGTTCACCCCTCCACTTT. This codes for CASSVGGQRGSPLHF. The chain links TRBV9 to TRBJ1-6; D is unclear. The CDR3 is 15 residues long. CDR1 SGDLS and CDR2 YYNGEE come from the germline V gene. The V gene lost 0 bases and the J gene lost 9 bases, with 13 bases spanning the gap.